The rows below give T cell receptor beta chains drawn from one sample of a study of T-cell memory formation after mild COVID-19. TCRdb fed the 5' RACE reads into MiXCR, producing one record per CDR3 protein. Of approximately 450,000 distinct CDR3 sequences listed, 18% were seen once; the top ten hold 9% to 15%. The material sequenced was PBMCs or a T cell subset sorted from them (not recorded which). These receptors all stem from an adult woman who had mild COVID-19 (a few samples of this study predate the infection). Cell type and time point are not known. Both conserved end residues are part of each CDR3. A D gene is named only where the DNA matches it firmly. Size is omitted from some rows. Given values are once, few, many or a class for expanded clones.

j_call v_call clone_size cdr3_length d_call cdr3_nt cdr3_aa
TRBJ2-1 TRBV4-2 - 15 TRBD2 TGTGCCAGCAGCAAAGGGGGGACTAGCGGGAGGGAGGAGTTCTTC CASSKGGTSGREEFF
TRBJ2-1 TRBV12-5 - 16 - TGTGCTAGAGTTTGGGACCCCTGGGACTCCTACAATGAGCAGTTCTTC CARVWDPWDSYNEQFF
TRBJ1-1 TRBV29-1 - 10 - TGCAGCGTTGAAGAACGGAAAGCTTTCTTT CSVEERKAFF
TRBJ2-4 TRBV2 few 11 - TGTGCCAGCAGTGAGGCGGCCGTTCAGTACTTC CASSEAAVQYF
TRBJ1-2 TRBV16 - 15 TRBD1 TGTGCCAGCAGCCGGCCGGGACAGGGCTTTTATGGCTACACCTTC CASSRPGQGFYGYTF
TRBJ1-2 TRBV7-9 few 14 - TGTGCCAGCAGCTTAGCGGCACATGACTATGGCTACACCTTC CASSLAAHDYGYTF
TRBJ2-7 TRBV5-6 few 13 - TGTGCCAGCAGCTTGAGGAGGTCCTACGAGCAGTACTTC CASSLRRSYEQYF
TRBJ1-2 TRBV7-8 - 17 - TGTGCCAGCAGGGATTTCGACCGCTCGGGGTCGGGGGGTGGCTACACCTTC CASRDFDRSGSGGGYTF
TRBJ1-1 TRBV19 few 15 - TGTGCCAGTAGCACGACAGTCTGGGGGAACACTGAAGCTTTCTTT CASSTTVWGNTEAFF
TRBJ1-1 TRBV11-2 - 12 - TGTGCCAGCAGCTTAGTCCAGGACAGCTCTTTCTTT CASSLVQDSSFF
TRBJ1-6 TRBV6-5 - 15 - TGTGCCAGCACTCCCGTGTTGGTGGGGGGTTCACCCCTCCACTTT CASTPVLVGGSPLHF
TRBJ1-2 TRBV5-5 - 16 - TGTGCCAGCAGCTTGGGTGAGGGGGGACGAGGATATGGCTACACCTTC CASSLGEGGRGYGYTF
TRBJ2-3 TRBV6-5 few 16 TRBD1 TGTGCCAGCAGTGACCCCGGACAGGGAAGCGGCGATACGCAGTATTTT CASSDPGQGSGDTQYF
TRBJ2-1 TRBV7-6 few 17 - TGTGCCAGCAGCTTAGCGCGGCAGGGAACGACCTACAATGAGCAGTTCTTC CASSLARQGTTYNEQFF
TRBJ2-2 TRBV7-2 many 12 - TGTGCCAGCAGCTTCTCCACCGGGGAGCTGTTTTTT CASSFSTGELFF
TRBJ2-3 TRBV11-3 few 14 TRBD2 TGTGCCAGCAGCGATACTAGCGTGGGGGTCACGCAGTATTTT CASSDTSVGVTQYF
TRBJ2-5 TRBV19 many 13 - TGTGCCAGTAGTATACAGGCGGGAGAGACCCAGTACTTC CASSIQAGETQYF